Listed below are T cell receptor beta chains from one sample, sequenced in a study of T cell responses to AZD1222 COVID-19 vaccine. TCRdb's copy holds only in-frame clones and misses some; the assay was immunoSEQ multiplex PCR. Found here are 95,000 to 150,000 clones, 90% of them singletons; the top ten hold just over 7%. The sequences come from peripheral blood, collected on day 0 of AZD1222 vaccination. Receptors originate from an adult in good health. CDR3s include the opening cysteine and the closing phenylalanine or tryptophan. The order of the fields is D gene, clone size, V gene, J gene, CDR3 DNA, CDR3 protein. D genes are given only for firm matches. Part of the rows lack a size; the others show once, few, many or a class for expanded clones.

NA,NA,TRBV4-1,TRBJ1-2,TGCGCCAGCAGCTCACAGCAGGGGCCAAACTATGGCTACACCTTC,CASSSQQGPNYGYTF
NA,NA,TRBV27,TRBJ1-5,TGTGCCAGCAGTTTCGGGGGCAATCAGCCCCAGCATTTT,CASSFGGNQPQHF
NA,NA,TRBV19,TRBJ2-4,TGTGCCAGTAGTGCGACAGATAAGATAGCCAAAAACATTCAGTACTTC,CASSATDKIAKNIQYF
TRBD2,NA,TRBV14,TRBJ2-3,TGTGCCAGCAGCCAGATACCACCAGGGACTAGCGGGACCGCAGATACGCAGTATTTT,CASSQIPPGTSGTADTQYF
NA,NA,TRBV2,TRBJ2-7,TGTGCCAGCAGCTCCTACGAGCAGTACTTC,CASSSYEQYF
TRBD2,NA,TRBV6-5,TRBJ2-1,TGTGCCAGCAGTCGACGGACTAGCGGTAACAATGAGCAGTTCTTC,CASSRRTSGNNEQFF
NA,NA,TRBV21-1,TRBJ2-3,TGTGCCAGCAGCGGCAAGCGGGGGGCTAGCACAGATACGCAGTATTTT,CASSGKRGASTDTQYF
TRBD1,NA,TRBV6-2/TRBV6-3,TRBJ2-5,TGTGCCAGCAGTCACCCCAGACAGGGAGTGAGGGAGACCCAGTACTTC,CASSHPRQGVRETQYF
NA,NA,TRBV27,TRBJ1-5,TGTGCCAGCTCGAGTGCCTCAGGACGGCCCGGTCAGCCCCAGCATTTT,CASSSASGRPGQPQHF
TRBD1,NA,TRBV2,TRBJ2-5,TGTGCCAGCAGTTCGGGACAGGGGGTGGAGACCCAGTACTTC,CASSSGQGVETQYF
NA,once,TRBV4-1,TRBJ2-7,TGCGCCAGCAGCCAAGATCTATCCGTAACAGGGCTTTATCCTACTGAGCAGTACTTC,CASSQDLSVTGLYPTEQYF
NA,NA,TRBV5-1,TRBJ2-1,TGCGCCAGCAGCTTCACGTCGGACGGAAGCAATGAGCAGTTCTTC,CASSFTSDGSNEQFF
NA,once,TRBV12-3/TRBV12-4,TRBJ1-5,TGTGCCAGCAGGAGGCAAGGGCAGCCCCAGCATTTT,CASRRQGQPQHF
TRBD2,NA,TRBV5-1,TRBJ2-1,TGCGCCAGCAGCTCTAGCGGTTCCTACAATGAGCAGTTCTTC,CASSSSGSYNEQFF
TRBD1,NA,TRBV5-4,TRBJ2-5,TGTGCCAGCAGTTTAGGGGGACAGGGATGGGAGACCCAGTACTTC,CASSLGGQGWETQYF
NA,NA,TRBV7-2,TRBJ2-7,TGTGCCAGCAGCGACGGACAAACCTACGAGCAGTACTTC,CASSDGQTYEQYF
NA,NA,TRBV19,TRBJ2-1,TGTGCCAGTAGTATAGGACAAAACTCCTACAATGAGCAGTTCTTC,CASSIGQNSYNEQFF
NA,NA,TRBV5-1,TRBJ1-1,TGCGCCAGCAGCTTGGAAGGGCTTTCTGAAGCTTTCTTT,CASSLEGLSEAFF
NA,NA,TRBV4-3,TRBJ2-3,TGCGCCAGCAGCCAAGGGAACAGGGTGGGCACAGATACGCAGTATTTT,CASSQGNRVGTDTQYF
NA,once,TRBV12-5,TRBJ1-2,TGTGCTAGTGGTTTGGTAAACTCGAAAAGGGGTAACTATGGCTACACCTTC,CASGLVNSKRGNYGYTF
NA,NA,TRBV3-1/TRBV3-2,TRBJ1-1,TGTGCCAGCAGTCTCGTAGGGACTGAAGCTTTCTTT,CASSLVGTEAFF
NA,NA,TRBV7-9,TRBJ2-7,TGTGCCAGCAGCTTAGAAGGGTGGGAGCAGTACTTC,CASSLEGWEQYF
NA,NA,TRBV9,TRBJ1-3,TGTGCCAGCAGCCTGGACAGCGGCTCTGGAAACACCATATATTTT,CASSLDSGSGNTIYF
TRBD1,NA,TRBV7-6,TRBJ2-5,TGTGCCAGCAGCAGGGGACAGCCCTACCAAGAGACCCAGTACTTC,CASSRGQPYQETQYF
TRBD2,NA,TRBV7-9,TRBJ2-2,TGTGCCAGCAGCTTAGGAGCTGGGACTAGCGGGAACGGGGAGCTGTTTTTT,CASSLGAGTSGNGELFF
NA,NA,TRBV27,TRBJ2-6,TGTGCCAGCAGAGAGAGCTCTGGGGCCAACGTCCTGACTTTC,CASRESSGANVLTF
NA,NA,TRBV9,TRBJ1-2,TGTGCCAGCAGCGTCCAGGACGGGGAGTGGGGCTACACCTTC,CASSVQDGEWGYTF
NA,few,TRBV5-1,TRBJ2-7,TGCGCCAGCAGCTTGGCAGGGGTCCCATCTGGGGTCCCCTACGAGCAGTACTTC,CASSLAGVPSGVPYEQYF
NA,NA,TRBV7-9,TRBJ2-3,TGTGCCAGCAGCTTTACGACTAGGAGGCCAGATACGCAGTATTTT,CASSFTTRRPDTQYF
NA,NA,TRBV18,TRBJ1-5,TGTGCCAGCTCACCTCAGGGGCAGGGGCAAGGACAGCCCCAGCATTTT,CASSPQGQGQGQPQHF
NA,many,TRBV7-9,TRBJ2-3,TGTGCCAGCACCCCCCCGGACGGACATCTCGCAGATACGCAGTATTTT,CASTPPDGHLADTQYF
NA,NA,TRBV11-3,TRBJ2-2,TGTGCCAGCAGCTTAGGGGATAGCACCGGGGAGCTGTTTTTT,CASSLGDSTGELFF
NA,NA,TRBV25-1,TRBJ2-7,TGTGCCAGCAGTGACGGACGGTGGGCTGGCTCCTACGAGCAGTACTTC,CASSDGRWAGSYEQYF
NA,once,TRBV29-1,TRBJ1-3,TGCAGCGTTTTCTCTGGAAACACCATATATTTT,CSVFSGNTIYF
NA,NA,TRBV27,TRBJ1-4,TGTGCCAGCAGTTTCGGACCCGACGGAAAACTGTTTTTT,CASSFGPDGKLFF
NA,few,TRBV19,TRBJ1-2,TGTGCCAGTAATTTATTGGGCTATGGCTACACCTTC,CASNLLGYGYTF
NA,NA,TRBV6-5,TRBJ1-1,TGTGCCAGCAGTTACTCGAATGTAGGGGGGACTGAAGCTTTCTTT,CASSYSNVGGTEAFF
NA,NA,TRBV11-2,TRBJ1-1,TGTGCCAGCAGCTTATCCACTGGGGGTACTGAAGCTTTCTTT,CASSLSTGGTEAFF
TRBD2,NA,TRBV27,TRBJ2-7,TGTGCCAGCAGTTTGTTGGGCGGGAGGGTCAACGAGCAGTACTTC,CASSLLGGRVNEQYF
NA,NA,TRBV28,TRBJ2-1,TGTGCCAGCAGTTCTGCTGCGGTGAATGAGCAGTTCTTC,CASSSAAVNEQFF
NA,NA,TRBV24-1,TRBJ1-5,TGTGCCACCAGTGGGGCCCGCAATCAGCCCCAGCATTTT,CATSGARNQPQHF
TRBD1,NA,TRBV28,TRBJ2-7,TGTGCCAGCAGTCTTCCAGGGGGCCCCTCCTACGAGCAGTACTTC,CASSLPGGPSYEQYF
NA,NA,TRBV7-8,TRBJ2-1,TGTGCCAGCAGGGTGTACTTTACGGCTGGGGATGAGCAGTTCTTC,CASRVYFTAGDEQFF
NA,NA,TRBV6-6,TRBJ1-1,TGTGCCAGCAGTGTTGGGGGGATGAACACTGAAGCTTTCTTT,CASSVGGMNTEAFF
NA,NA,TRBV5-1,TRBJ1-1,TGCGCCAGCAGCCCCGATAGACCGACAGACATGAACACTGAAGCTTTCTTT,CASSPDRPTDMNTEAFF
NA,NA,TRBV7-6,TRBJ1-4,TGTGCCAGCAGCTCCACGACGGGTGAAAAACTGTTTTTT,CASSSTTGEKLFF
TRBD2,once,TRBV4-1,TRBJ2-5,TGCGCCAGCAGCCAAGGGACGGGAGGGGTACAAGAGACCCAGTACTTC,CASSQGTGGVQETQYF
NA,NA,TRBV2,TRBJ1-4,TGTGCCAGCAGGGGGACTGCAACTAATGAAAAACTGTTTTTT,CASRGTATNEKLFF
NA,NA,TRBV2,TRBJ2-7,TGTGCCAGCAGTGACAAGGGGGTGGGACTTATCTCCTACGAGCAGTACTTC,CASSDKGVGLISYEQYF
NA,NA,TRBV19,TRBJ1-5,TGTGCCAGTAGTTTCCAACAGGGTTGGGGGCAGCCCCAGCATTTT,CASSFQQGWGQPQHF
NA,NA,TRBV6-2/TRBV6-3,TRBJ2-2,TGTGCCAGCAGTGTCCCGGGACCTTCCCGGGAGCTGTTTTTT,CASSVPGPSRELFF
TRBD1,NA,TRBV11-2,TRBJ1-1,TGTGCCAGCAGCTTATTAACAGGGGGCCTCAGGGAAGCTTTCTTT,CASSLLTGGLREAFF
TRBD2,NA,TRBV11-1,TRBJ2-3,TGTGCCAGCAGTCTAGCGGGCATTGTAGATACGCAGTATTTT,CASSLAGIVDTQYF
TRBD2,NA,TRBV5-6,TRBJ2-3,TGTGCCAGCAGCCCTGGGGGGAGGGGCTACACAGATACGCAGTATTTT,CASSPGGRGYTDTQYF
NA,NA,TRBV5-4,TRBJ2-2,TGTGCCAGCAGCTTGGTTGGAGCGAACACCGGGGAGCTGTTTTTT,CASSLVGANTGELFF
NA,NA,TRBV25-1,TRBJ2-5,TGTGCCAGCAGTCAGGGGTTATTGACTCAAGAGACCCAGTACTTC,CASSQGLLTQETQYF